This passage covers 9 T cell receptor beta chains from one sample sequenced in a study of blood T cell repertoires in COVID-19. Libraries were prepared by immunoSEQ multiplex PCR; TCRdb keeps only in-frame clonotypes and omits some of them. The data hold around 330,000 clones, with roughly 90% observed a single time. The sample consisted of PBMCs or T cells enriched from blood (not recorded which). These receptors all stem from a man aged 60 to 75 who had recovered from COVID-19.

The sample holds one count of this clone. CDR3 amino acids: CASSYSGSGGYNEQFF. For the CDR3, the DNA is TGTGCCAGCAGTTACTCGGGTAGCGGGGGTTACAATGAGCAGTTCTTC. The V and J genes are TRBV6-5 and TRBJ2-1, with 9 bases that match TRBD2. The ends lost 0 bases at V and 4 bases at J; junction bases unmatched: 4. The length of the CDR3 is 16 residues. Germline assignment: CDR1 MNHEY and CDR2 SVGAGI.

This clone was recorded once. The chain combines TRBV18 with TRBJ1-1; no definite D call. CDR1 is KGHSH and CDR2 is LQKENI in the germline V gene. CDR3 length equals 12 residues. Trimming took 1 base from V and 7 from J, leaving 7 bases between them. DNA of the CDR3: TGTGCCAGCTCACCACGACATGGTGAAGCTTTCTTT. The encoded protein is CASSPRHGEAFF.

The chain recombines TRBV5-1 with TRBJ1-4; tentatively, D is TRBD1 (6 bases). The CDR3 is 15 amino acids. Trimming left V 3 bases short and J 0 bases short, with 9 bases between. Germline CDR1 reads SGHRS; CDR2 reads YFSETQ. CDR3 amino acids: CASSSRTATNEKLFF. CDR3 DNA: TGCGCCAGCAGCTCCCGGACAGCAACTAATGAAAAACTGTTTTTT.

The J gene is TRBJ2-1, the V gene TRBV7-9, with a tentative D call TRBD2 (6 bases). Per germline, CDR1 SEHNR and CDR2 FQNEAQ (reference sequence). The CDR3 runs to 15 residues. Between the trimmed V and J ends, which lost 2 bases and 9 bases, there was a span of 17 bases. The CDR3 region is CASSLLRDLHPEQFF. The CDR3 DNA reads TGTGCCAGCAGCTTATTACGGGACTTACATCCTGAGCAGTTCTTC. The full variable domain, in which reference TRBV7-9 and TRBJ2-1 provide the parts outside the CDR3, is DTGVSQNPRHKITKRGQNVTFRCDPISEHNRLYWYRQTLGQGPEFLTYFQNEAQLEKSRLLSDRFSAERPKGSFSTLEIQRTEQGDSAMYLCASSLLRDLHPEQFFGPGTRLTVL.

Only a few counts were recorded for this clone. The chain is built from TRBV6-2 or TRBV6-3 and TRBJ2-7; TRBD2 aligns across 7 bases. This CDR3 is built from 16 residues. The trim removed 5 bases at V and 6 bases at J, leaving 16 bases unmatched. Germline CDR1 is MNHEY and CDR2 is SVGEGT. The chain's CDR3 is CASSLRPYRGGVEQYF. The CDR3 DNA reads as TGTGCCAGCAGTCTACGCCCTTACCGGGGAGGGGTCGAGCAGTACTTC.

The chain employs TRBV7-9 and TRBJ2-1; TRBD2 might be the D (6 bases). Deletions cut 5 bases from V and 5 bases from J, with 19 bases between. Per germline, CDR1 SEHNR and CDR2 FQNEAQ (reference sequence). This CDR3 spans 16 amino acids. The CDR3 here is CASSLGRDWMNNEQFF. The CDR3 DNA reads TGTGCCAGCAGCCTAGGCCGGGACTGGATGAACAATGAGCAGTTCTTC.

The V gene is TRBV12-1, the J gene TRBJ1-5. TRBV12-1 is a pseudogene locus. This CDR3 comprises 14 residues. The CDR3 DNA sequence: TGTGCCAGCAGCCGAACGGGGATGGAACAGCCCCAGCATTTT. Its protein is CASSRTGMEQPQHF.

The chain uses TRBV27 and TRBJ2-3, with 13 bases aligning to TRBD2. CDR1 is MNHEY and CDR2 is SMNVEV in the germline V gene (reference sequence). With V trimmed by 4 bases and J by 3 bases, 10 bases remained unmatched. There are 18 residues in the CDR3. The CDR3 here is CASSYQPWTSGSTDTQYF. The CDR3 DNA reads as TGTGCCAGCAGTTACCAACCTTGGACTAGCGGGAGTACAGATACGCAGTATTTT.

The rearrangement uses TRBV9 and TRBJ2-1; maybe TRBD2 (5 bases). Deletions cut 4 bases from V and 5 bases from J, with 16 bases between. This CDR3 spans 15 amino acids. Per germline, CDR1 SGDLS and CDR2 YYNGEE. CDR3 region: CASSLTRSANNEQFF. The CDR3 DNA is TGTGCCAGCAGCCTAACTAGGTCGGCTAACAATGAGCAGTTCTTC.